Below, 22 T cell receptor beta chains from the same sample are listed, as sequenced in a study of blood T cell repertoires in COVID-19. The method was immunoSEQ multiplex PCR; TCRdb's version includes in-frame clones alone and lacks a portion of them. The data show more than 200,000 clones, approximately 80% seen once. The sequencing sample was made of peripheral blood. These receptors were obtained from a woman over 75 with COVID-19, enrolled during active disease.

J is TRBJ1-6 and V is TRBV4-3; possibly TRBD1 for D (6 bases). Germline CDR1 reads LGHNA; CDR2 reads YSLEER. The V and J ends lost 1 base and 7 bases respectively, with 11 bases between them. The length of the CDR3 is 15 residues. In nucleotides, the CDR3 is TGCGCCAGCAGCCAAGGGACAGAGATCAATTCACCCCTCCACTTT. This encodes CASSQGTEINSPLHF.

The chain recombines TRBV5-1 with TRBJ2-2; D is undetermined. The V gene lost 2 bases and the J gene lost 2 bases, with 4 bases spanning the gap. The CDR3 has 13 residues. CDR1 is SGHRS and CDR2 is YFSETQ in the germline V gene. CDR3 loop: CASSLQNTGELFF. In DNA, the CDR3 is TGCGCCAGCAGCTTACAAAACACCGGGGAGCTGTTTTTT.

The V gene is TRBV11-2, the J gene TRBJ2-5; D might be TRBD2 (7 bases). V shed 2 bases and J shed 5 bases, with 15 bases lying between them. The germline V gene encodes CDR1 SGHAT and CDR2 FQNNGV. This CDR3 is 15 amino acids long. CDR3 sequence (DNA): TGTGCCAGCAGCTTAACCCGGGGGGCCTATGAGACCCAGTACTTC. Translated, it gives CASSLTRGAYETQYF.

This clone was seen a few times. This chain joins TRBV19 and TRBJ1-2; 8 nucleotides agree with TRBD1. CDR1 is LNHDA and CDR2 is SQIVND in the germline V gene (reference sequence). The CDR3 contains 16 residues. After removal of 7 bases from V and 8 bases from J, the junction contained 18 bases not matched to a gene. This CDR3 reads CASTPLGTGIGGGYTF. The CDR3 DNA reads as TGTGCCAGTACCCCGTTGGGGACAGGAATTGGAGGGGGCTACACCTTC.

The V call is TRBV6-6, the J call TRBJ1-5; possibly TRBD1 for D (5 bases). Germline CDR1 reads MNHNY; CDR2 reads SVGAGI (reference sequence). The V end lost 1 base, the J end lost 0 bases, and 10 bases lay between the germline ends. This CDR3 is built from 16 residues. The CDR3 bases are TGTGCCAGCAGTTACTTCGGGGGAGGTAGCAATCAGCCCCAGCATTTT. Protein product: CASSYFGGGSNQPQHF.

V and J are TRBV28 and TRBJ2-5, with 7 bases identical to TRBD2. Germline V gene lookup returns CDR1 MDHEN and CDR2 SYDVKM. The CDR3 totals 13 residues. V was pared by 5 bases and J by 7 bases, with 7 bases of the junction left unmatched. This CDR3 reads CASSLGLELTQYF. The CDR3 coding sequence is TGTGCCAGCAGTCTCGGACTAGAATTGACCCAGTACTTC.

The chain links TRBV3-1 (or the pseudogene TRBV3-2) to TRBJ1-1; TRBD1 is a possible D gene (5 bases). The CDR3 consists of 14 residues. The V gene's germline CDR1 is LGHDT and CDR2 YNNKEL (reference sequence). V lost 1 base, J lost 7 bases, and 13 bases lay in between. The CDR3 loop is CASSQATGHLEAFF. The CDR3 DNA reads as TGTGCCAGCAGCCAAGCTACAGGCCACCTTGAAGCTTTCTTT.

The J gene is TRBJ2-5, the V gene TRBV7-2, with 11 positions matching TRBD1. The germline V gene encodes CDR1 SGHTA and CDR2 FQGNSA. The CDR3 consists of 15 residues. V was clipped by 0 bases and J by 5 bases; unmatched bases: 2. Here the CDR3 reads CASSLAWTGGETQYF. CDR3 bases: TGTGCCAGCAGCTTAGCATGGACAGGGGGCGAGACCCAGTACTTC.

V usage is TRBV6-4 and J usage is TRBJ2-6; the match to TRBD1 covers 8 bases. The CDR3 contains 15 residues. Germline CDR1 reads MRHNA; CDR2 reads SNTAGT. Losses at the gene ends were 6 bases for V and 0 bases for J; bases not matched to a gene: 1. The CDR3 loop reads CASRGQASGANVLTF. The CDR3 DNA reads TGTGCCAGCAGGGGACAGGCCTCTGGGGCCAACGTCCTGACTTTC.

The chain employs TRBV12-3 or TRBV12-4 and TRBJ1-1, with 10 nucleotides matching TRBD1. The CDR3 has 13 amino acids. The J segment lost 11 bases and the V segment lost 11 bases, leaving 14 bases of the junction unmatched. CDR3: CASISGTGVRAFF. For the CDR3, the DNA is TGTGCCTCGATTTCCGGGACAGGGGTCCGGGCTTTCTTT.

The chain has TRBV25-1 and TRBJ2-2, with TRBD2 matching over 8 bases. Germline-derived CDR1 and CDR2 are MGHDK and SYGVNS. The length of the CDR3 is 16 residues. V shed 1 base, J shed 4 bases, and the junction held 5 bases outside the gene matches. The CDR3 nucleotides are TGTGCCAGCAGTGAATTTTGGACTAGCAGCACCGGGGAGCTGTTTTTT. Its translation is CASSEFWTSSTGELFF.

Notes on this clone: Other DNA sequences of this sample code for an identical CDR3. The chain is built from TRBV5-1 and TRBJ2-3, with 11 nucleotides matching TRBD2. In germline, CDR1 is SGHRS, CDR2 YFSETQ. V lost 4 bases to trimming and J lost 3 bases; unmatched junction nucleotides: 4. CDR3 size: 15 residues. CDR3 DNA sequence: TGCGCCAGCAGCCCCCCTAGCGGGGGGACAGATACGCAGTATTTT. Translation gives CASSPPSGGTDTQYF.

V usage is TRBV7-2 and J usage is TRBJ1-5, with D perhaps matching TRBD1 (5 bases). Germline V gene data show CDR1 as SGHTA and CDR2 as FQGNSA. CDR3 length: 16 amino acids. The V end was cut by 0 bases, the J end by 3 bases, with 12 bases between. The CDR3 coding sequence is TGTGCCAGCAGCTTAGCAGGGGCAGGAAACAATCAGCCCCAGCATTTT. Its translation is CASSLAGAGNNQPQHF.

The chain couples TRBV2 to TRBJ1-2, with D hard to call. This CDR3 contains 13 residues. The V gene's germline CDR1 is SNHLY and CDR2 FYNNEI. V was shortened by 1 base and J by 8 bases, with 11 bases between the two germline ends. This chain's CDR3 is CASSEGQILGYTF. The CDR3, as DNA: TGTGCCAGCAGTGAAGGGCAGATCCTCGGCTACACCTTC.

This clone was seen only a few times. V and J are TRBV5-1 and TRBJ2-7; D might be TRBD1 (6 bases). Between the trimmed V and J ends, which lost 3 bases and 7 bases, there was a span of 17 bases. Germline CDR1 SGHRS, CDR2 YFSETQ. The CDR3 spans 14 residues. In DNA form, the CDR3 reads TGCGCCAGCAGCTCACAGGGTGGAACGGGGGAGCAGTACTTC. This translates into CASSSQGGTGEQYF.

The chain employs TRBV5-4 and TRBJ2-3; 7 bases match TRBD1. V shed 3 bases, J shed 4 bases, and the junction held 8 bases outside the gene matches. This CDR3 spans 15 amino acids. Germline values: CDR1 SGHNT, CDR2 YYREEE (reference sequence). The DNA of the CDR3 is TGTGCCAGCAGCTCACCTTCACAGGGGTCAGATACGCAGTATTTT. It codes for CASSSPSQGSDTQYF.

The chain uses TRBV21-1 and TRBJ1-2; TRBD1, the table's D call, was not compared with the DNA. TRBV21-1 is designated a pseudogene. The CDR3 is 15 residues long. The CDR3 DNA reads TGTGCCAGCAGCATCCGACAGGGGTGGGTGGACGGCTACACCTTC. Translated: CASSIRQGWVDGYTF.

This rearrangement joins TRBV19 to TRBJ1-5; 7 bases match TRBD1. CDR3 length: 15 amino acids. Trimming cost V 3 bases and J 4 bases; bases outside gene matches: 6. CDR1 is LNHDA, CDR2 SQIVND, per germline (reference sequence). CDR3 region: CASSIGTVLNQPQHF. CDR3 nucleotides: TGTGCCAGTAGTATCGGGACAGTGTTGAATCAGCCCCAGCATTTT.

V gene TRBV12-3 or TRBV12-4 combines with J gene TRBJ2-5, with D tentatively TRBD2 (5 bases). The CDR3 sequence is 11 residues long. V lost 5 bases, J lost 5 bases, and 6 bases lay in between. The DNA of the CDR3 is TGTGCCAGCAGTCCGGGGGAGACCCAGTACTTC. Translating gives CASSPGETQYF.

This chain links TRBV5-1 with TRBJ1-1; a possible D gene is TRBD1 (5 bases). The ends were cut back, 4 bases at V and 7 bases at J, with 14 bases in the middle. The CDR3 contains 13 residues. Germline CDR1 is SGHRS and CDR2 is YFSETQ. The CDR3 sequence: CASSTQVQDEAFF. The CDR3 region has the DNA TGCGCCAGCAGCACACAGGTGCAAGATGAAGCTTTCTTT.

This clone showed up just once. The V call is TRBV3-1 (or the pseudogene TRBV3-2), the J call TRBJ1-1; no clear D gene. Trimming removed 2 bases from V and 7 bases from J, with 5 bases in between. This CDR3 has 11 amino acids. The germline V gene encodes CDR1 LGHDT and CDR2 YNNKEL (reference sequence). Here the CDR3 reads CASSQSGEAFF. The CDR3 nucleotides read TGTGCCAGCAGCCAATCCGGTGAAGCTTTCTTT.

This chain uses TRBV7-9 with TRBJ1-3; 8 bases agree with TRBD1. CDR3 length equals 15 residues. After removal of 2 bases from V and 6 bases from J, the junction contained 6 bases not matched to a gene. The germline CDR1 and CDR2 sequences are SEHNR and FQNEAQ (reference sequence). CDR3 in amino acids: CASSLLGQGTNTIYF. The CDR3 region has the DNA TGTGCCAGCAGCTTATTAGGACAGGGTACAAACACCATATATTTT. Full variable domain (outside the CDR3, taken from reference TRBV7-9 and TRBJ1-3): DTGVSQNPRHKITKRGQNVTFRCDPISEHNRLYWYRQTLGQGPEFLTYFQNEAQLEKSRLLSDRFSAERPKGSFSTLEIQRTEQGDSAMYLCASSLLGQGTNTIYFGEGSWLTVV.